These T cell receptor beta chains were read from a single sample in a study of shared clonotypes between healthy human individuals. Here immunoSEQ multiplex PCR was the method, and the copy in TCRdb shows in-frame clones only, minus some. Of approximately 640,000 clones in the sample, roughly 87% were seen once. The material sequenced was memory CD8+ T cells from PBMCs. The receptors were sampled from a man between 18 and 29 years old in good health. Some clones in this sample may be carry-over from other donors' samples. The CDR3 runs from the conserved cysteine through the conserved F or W. D genes are given only for firm matches. Rows may omit the clone size; those that give it use once, few, many or a size class.

CDR3nt: TGTGCCAGCAGCTTTAACGGAGAGACCCAGTACTTC
CDR3aa: CASSFNGETQYF
len: 12
d_gene: .
j_gene: TRBJ2-5
v_gene: TRBV5-4
abundance: .

CDR3nt: TGTGCCAGCAGCACAAACAGGGGGGGAGCTTTCTTT
CDR3aa: CASSTNRGGAFF
len: 12
d_gene: TRBD1
j_gene: TRBJ1-1
v_gene: TRBV11-2
abundance: .

CDR3nt: TGTGCCAGTTCCACAACTCAGGGGGAGAATGAGCAGTTCTTC
CDR3aa: CASSTTQGENEQFF
len: 14
d_gene: TRBD1
j_gene: TRBJ2-1
v_gene: TRBV7-9
abundance: medium-sized

CDR3nt: TGTGCCAGCAGCCGGGACGGTTTCAATCAGCCCCAGCATTTT
CDR3aa: CASSRDGFNQPQHF
len: 14
d_gene: .
j_gene: TRBJ1-5
v_gene: TRBV7-9
abundance: few

CDR3nt: TGTGCCAGCATCACCGGGACAGTCTCGATCTTC
CDR3aa: CASITGTVSIF
len: 11
d_gene: TRBD1
j_gene: TRBJ2-1
v_gene: TRBV27
abundance: .

CDR3nt: TGTGCCTGGAGTGTGGCCAGCAATGAGCAGTTCTTC
CDR3aa: CAWSVASNEQFF
len: 12
d_gene: .
j_gene: TRBJ2-1
v_gene: TRBV30
abundance: once

CDR3nt: TGTGCCAGCAGCTTAGCCGGCTCTGGAAACACCATATATTTT
CDR3aa: CASSLAGSGNTIYF
len: 14
d_gene: .
j_gene: TRBJ1-3
v_gene: TRBV5-6
abundance: .

CDR3nt: TGCAGCGCGTGTTGGGCAGCGGCCCAGGAGGCAGATACGCAGTATTTT
CDR3aa: CSACWAAAQEADTQYF
len: 16
d_gene: .
j_gene: TRBJ2-3
v_gene: TRBV29-1
abundance: .

CDR3nt: TGTGCCAGCAGTCCTCGTTTCGGGTTTCGAGGGGTAGAGGGCAATGAGCAGTTCTTC
CDR3aa: CASSPRFGFRGVEGNEQFF
len: 19
d_gene: .
j_gene: TRBJ2-1
v_gene: TRBV28
abundance: .

CDR3nt: TGTGCCAGCTCAGAATACCAGGGTTTCCTCGACTATGGCTACACCTTC
CDR3aa: CASSEYQGFLDYGYTF
len: 16
d_gene: .
j_gene: TRBJ1-2
v_gene: TRBV18
abundance: .

CDR3nt: TGTGCCAGCAGTTTTAGAGGGCAGCCCCAGCATTTT
CDR3aa: CASSFRGQPQHF
len: 12
d_gene: .
j_gene: TRBJ1-5
v_gene: TRBV28
abundance: few

CDR3nt: TGTGCCAGCAGCCCAAGCTTGAGCGGGAGGCTCAATGAGCAGTTCTTC
CDR3aa: CASSPSLSGRLNEQFF
len: 16
d_gene: TRBD2
j_gene: TRBJ2-1
v_gene: TRBV7-3
abundance: .

CDR3nt: TGTGCCAGCAACCAGTTAGCCAAAAACATTCAGTACTTC
CDR3aa: CASNQLAKNIQYF
len: 13
d_gene: .
j_gene: TRBJ2-4
v_gene: TRBV6-1
abundance: .

CDR3nt: TGCAGCGTTGAGGCCCGGGGACTAGCGGGGAGCTCCTACAATGAGCAGTTCTTC
CDR3aa: CSVEARGLAGSSYNEQFF
len: 18
d_gene: TRBD2
j_gene: TRBJ2-1
v_gene: TRBV29-1
abundance: .

CDR3nt: TGTGCCAGCAGCTTACCCGGGGGCAAAAACATTCAGTACTTC
CDR3aa: CASSLPGGKNIQYF
len: 14
d_gene: .
j_gene: TRBJ2-4
v_gene: TRBV11-2
abundance: once

CDR3nt: TGTGCCAGCTCACCACCTTCCGGGGTTTATAGCAATCAGCCCCAGCATTTT
CDR3aa: CASSPPSGVYSNQPQHF
len: 17
d_gene: .
j_gene: TRBJ1-5
v_gene: TRBV18
abundance: .

CDR3nt: TGTGCCAGCAGCTTACTCAGGGGGCTGGACCAAGAGACCCAGTACTTC
CDR3aa: CASSLLRGLDQETQYF
len: 16
d_gene: TRBD1
j_gene: TRBJ2-5
v_gene: TRBV7-9
abundance: .

CDR3nt: TGTGCCTGGAGTCACGGACCGAGCTCCTACAATGAGCAGTTCTTC
CDR3aa: CAWSHGPSSYNEQFF
len: 15
d_gene: .
j_gene: TRBJ2-1
v_gene: TRBV30
abundance: few

CDR3nt: TGTGCCAGCAGCTCAGGAAAGCGGGAGGGTCGGGAGACCCAGTACTTC
CDR3aa: CASSSGKREGRETQYF
len: 16
d_gene: TRBD2
j_gene: TRBJ2-5
v_gene: TRBV9
abundance: .

CDR3nt: TGTGCCGTCCAGGGAAGGCGCTCTGGAAACACCATATATTTT
CDR3aa: CAVQGRRSGNTIYF
len: 14
d_gene: .
j_gene: TRBJ1-3
v_gene: TRBV28
abundance: .

CDR3nt: TGTGCCAGCAGCTTACGGGCGGGGACGGACTACAATGAGCAGTTCTTC
CDR3aa: CASSLRAGTDYNEQFF
len: 16
d_gene: .
j_gene: TRBJ2-1
v_gene: TRBV11-2
abundance: .

CDR3nt: TGCGCCAGCAGCCGCTTCTCGACTAGCGGGAGTGGCGAGCAGTACTTC
CDR3aa: CASSRFSTSGSGEQYF
len: 16
d_gene: TRBD2
j_gene: TRBJ2-7
v_gene: TRBV4-1
abundance: .

CDR3nt: TGTGCCAGCAGCCGACTGAGACCGGGACTAGCGGACTCCTACGAGCAGTACTTC
CDR3aa: CASSRLRPGLADSYEQYF
len: 18
d_gene: TRBD2
j_gene: TRBJ2-7
v_gene: TRBV4-2
abundance: few

CDR3nt: TGTGCCAGCAGTTTAAATTTGGCAGCCGAGCAGTACTTC
CDR3aa: CASSLNLAAEQYF
len: 13
d_gene: .
j_gene: TRBJ2-7
v_gene: TRBV27
abundance: .

CDR3nt: TGTGCCAGCAGTTTCTCCGGGACTAGCGGAGGTCTCGAGCAGTACTTC
CDR3aa: CASSFSGTSGGLEQYF
len: 16
d_gene: TRBD2
j_gene: TRBJ2-7
v_gene: TRBV27
abundance: .

CDR3nt: TGCAGCGCCGACTTTCTCGGGGAGCTGTTTTTT
CDR3aa: CSADFLGELFF
len: 11
d_gene: .
j_gene: TRBJ2-2
v_gene: TRBV29-1
abundance: .

CDR3nt: TGTGCCAGCAGAATGACAGGGTCCCATGGCTACACCTTC
CDR3aa: CASRMTGSHGYTF
len: 13
d_gene: TRBD1
j_gene: TRBJ1-2
v_gene: TRBV27
abundance: few

CDR3nt: TGTGCCAGCAGCCCCTTCGGAGGACTAGACCGATACCCGCAGTATTTT
CDR3aa: CASSPFGGLDRYPQYF
len: 16
d_gene: TRBD2
j_gene: TRBJ2-3
v_gene: TRBV11-2
abundance: .

CDR3nt: TGTGCCAGCAGTGAATCACCCCTCCCAACCTACGAGCAGTACTTC
CDR3aa: CASSESPLPTYEQYF
len: 15
d_gene: .
j_gene: TRBJ2-7
v_gene: TRBV6-1
abundance: .

CDR3nt: TGTGCCAGCAGCGGGGGATCGCGGGGGGTTATGAACACTGAAGCTTTCTTT
CDR3aa: CASSGGSRGVMNTEAFF
len: 17
d_gene: .
j_gene: TRBJ1-1
v_gene: TRBV7-9
abundance: .

CDR3nt: TGCGCCAGCAGCCCCAGAGCTAGCGGGAGCTCCTACAATGAGCAGTTCTTC
CDR3aa: CASSPRASGSSYNEQFF
len: 17
d_gene: TRBD2
j_gene: TRBJ2-1
v_gene: TRBV4-1
abundance: once

CDR3nt: TGTGCCAGCAGCCCCTCGGGACAGGGTTACGAGCAGTACTTC
CDR3aa: CASSPSGQGYEQYF
len: 14
d_gene: TRBD1
j_gene: TRBJ2-7
v_gene: TRBV6-1
abundance: .